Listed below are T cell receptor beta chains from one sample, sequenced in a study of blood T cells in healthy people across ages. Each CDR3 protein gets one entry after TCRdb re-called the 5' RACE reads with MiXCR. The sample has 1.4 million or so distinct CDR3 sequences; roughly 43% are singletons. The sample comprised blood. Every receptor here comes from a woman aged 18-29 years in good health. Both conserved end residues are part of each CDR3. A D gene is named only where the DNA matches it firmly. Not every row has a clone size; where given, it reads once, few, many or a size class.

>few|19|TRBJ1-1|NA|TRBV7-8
TGTGCCAGCAGCTTAGTCGGAGGGGTGGGCCGCAGGTTGGTCACTGAAGCTTTCTTT
CASSLVGGVGRRLVTEAFF
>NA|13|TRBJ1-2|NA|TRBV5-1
TGCGCCAGCAGCTCCGGGACTGCGGCGGGCTACACCTTC
CASSSGTAAGYTF
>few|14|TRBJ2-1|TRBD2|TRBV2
TGTGCCAGCAGCCGTAGTAGCGGGGGAAATGAGCAGTTCTTC
CASSRSSGGNEQFF
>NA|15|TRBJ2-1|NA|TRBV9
TGTGCCAGCAGCGTAAGGGAGAACTACTACAATGAGCAGTTCTTC
CASSVRENYYNEQFF
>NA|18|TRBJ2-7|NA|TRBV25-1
TGTGCCAGCAGTGGGCCCCATCGTGTGCGGGACAGCTACAATGAGCAGTACTTC
CASSGPHRVRDSYNEQYF
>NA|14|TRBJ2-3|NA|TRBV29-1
TGCAGCGTTGATAGTAGCGGCTACACAGATACGCAGTATTTT
CSVDSSGYTDTQYF
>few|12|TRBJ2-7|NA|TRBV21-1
TGTGCCAGCGGGACTTCCCCCTACGAGCAGTACTTC
CASGTSPYEQYF
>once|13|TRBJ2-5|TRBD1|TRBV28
TGTGCCAGCATCAGGGACAGAGGAGGGACCCAGTACTTC
CASIRDRGGTQYF
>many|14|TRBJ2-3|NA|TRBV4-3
TGCGCCAGCAGCCTTAGCCCCCAAGGAGATACGCAGTATTTT
CASSLSPQGDTQYF
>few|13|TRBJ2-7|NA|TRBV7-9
TGTGCCAGCAGCTTCGGGACCTCCTGCGAGCAGTACTTC
CASSFGTSCEQYF
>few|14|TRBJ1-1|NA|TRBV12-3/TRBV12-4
TGTGCCAGCAGTTTTAGTAGGTTGAACACTGAAGCTTTCTTT
CASSFSRLNTEAFF